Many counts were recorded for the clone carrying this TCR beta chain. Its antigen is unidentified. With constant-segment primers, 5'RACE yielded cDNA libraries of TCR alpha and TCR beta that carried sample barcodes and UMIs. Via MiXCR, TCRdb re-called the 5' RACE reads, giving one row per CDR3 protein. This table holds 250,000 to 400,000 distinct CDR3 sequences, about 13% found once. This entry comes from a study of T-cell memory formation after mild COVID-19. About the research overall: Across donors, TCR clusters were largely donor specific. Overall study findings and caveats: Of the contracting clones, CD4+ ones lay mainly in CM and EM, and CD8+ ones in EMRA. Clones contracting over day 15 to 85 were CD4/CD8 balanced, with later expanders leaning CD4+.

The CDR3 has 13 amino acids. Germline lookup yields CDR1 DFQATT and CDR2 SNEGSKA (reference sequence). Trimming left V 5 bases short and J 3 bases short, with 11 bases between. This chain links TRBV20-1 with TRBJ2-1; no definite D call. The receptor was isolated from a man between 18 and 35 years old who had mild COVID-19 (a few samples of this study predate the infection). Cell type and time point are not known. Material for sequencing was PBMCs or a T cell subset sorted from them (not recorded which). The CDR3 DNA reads TGCAGTGCTCCCGCCGCTGGCTACAATGAGCAGTTCTTC. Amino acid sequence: CSAPAAGYNEQFF.